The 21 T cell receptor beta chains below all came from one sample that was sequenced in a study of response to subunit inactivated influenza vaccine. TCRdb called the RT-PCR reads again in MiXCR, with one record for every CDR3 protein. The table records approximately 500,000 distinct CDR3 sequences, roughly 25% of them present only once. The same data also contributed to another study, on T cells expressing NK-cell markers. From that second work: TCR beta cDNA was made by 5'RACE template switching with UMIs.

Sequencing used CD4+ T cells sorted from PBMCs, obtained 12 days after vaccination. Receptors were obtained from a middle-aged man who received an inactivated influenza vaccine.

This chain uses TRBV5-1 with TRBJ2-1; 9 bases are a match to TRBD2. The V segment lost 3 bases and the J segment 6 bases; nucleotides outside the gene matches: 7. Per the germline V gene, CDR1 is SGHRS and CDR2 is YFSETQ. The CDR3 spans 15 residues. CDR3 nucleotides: TGCGCCAGCAGCTCCTCCGGGACTAGCAGCAATGAGCAGTTCTTC. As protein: CASSSSGTSSNEQFF.

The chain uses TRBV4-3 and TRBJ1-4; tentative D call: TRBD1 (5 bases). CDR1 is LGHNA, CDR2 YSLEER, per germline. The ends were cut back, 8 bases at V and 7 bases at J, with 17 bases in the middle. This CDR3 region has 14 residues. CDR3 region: CASRMRGGGEKLFF. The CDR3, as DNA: TGCGCCAGCCGGATGAGGGGCGGCGGTGAAAAACTGTTTTTT.

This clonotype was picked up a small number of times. The CDR3 loop reads CASSLWGQGAEAFF. The CDR3 DNA follows: TGTGCCAGCAGTTTATGGGGACAGGGGGCTGAAGCTTTCTTT. This chain uses TRBV27 with TRBJ1-1; 11 bases are shared with TRBD1. This CDR3 is 14 amino acids long. Looked up from germline, CDR1 is MNHEY and CDR2 is SMNVEV (reference sequence). V shed 1 base and J 6 bases; nucleotides not matched to a gene: 1.

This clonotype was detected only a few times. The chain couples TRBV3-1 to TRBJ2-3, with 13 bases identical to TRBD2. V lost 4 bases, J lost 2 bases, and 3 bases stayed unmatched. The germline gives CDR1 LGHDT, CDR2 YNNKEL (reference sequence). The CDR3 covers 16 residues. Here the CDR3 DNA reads TGTGCCAGCAGCCGGACTAGCGGGGGAGCCACAGATACGCAGTATTTT. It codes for CASSRTSGGATDTQYF.

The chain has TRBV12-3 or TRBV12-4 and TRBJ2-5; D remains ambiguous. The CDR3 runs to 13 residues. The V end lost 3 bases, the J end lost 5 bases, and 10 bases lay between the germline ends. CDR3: CASSLRVYETQYF. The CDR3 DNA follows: TGTGCCAGCAGTTTGCGAGTATACGAGACCCAGTACTTC.

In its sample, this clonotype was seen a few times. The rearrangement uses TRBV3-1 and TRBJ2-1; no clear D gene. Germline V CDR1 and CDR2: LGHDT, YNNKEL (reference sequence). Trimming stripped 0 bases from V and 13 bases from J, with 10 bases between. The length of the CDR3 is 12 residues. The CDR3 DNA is TGTGCCAGCAGCCAAGATAAGCTTTACCAGTTCTTC. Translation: CASSQDKLYQFF.

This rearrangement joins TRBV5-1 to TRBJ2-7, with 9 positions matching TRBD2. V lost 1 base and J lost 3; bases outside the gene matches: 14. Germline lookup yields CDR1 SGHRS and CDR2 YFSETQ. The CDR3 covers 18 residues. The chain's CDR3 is CASSLFPAVAGVNYEQYF. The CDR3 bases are TGCGCCAGCAGCTTGTTTCCGGCCGTAGCGGGAGTTAACTACGAGCAGTACTTC.

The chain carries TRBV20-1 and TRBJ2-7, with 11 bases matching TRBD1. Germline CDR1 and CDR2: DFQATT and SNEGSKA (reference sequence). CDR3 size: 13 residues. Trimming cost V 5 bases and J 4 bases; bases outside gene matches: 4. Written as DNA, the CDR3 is TGCAGTGCTCCGGGACAGGGGGTTTACGAGCAGTACTTC. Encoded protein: CSAPGQGVYEQYF.

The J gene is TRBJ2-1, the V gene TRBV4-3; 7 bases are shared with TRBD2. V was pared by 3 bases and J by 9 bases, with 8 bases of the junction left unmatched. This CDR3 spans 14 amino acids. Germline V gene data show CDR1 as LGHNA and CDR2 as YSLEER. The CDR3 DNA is TGCGCCAGCAGCCATAGAAGACTAGCAGCTGAGCAGTTCTTC. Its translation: CASSHRRLAAEQFF.

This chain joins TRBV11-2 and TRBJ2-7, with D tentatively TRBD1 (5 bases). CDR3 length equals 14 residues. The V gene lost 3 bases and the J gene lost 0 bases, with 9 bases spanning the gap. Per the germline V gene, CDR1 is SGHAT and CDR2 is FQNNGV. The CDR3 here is CASSFNRLSYEQYF. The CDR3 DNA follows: TGTGCCAGCAGCTTTAACAGGCTCTCCTACGAGCAGTACTTC. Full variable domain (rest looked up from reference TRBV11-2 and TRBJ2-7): EAGVAQSPRYKIIEKRQSVAFWCNPISGHATLYWYQQILGQGPKLLIQFQNNGVVDDSQLPKDRFSAERLKGVDSTLKIQPAKLEDSAVYLCASSFNRLSYEQYFGPGTRLTVT.

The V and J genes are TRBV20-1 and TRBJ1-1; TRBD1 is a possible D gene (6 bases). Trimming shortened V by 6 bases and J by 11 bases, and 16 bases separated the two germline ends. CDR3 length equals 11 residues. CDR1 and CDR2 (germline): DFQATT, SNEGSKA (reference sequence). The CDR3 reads CSAAQGGGAFF. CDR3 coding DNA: TGCAGTGCAGCACAGGGAGGGGGGGCTTTCTTT.

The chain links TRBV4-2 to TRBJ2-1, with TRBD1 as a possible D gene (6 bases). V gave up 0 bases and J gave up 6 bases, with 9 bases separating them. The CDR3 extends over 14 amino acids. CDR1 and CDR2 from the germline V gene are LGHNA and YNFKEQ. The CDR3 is CASSQEVQGNEQFF. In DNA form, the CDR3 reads TGTGCCAGCAGCCAAGAGGTACAGGGCAATGAGCAGTTCTTC.

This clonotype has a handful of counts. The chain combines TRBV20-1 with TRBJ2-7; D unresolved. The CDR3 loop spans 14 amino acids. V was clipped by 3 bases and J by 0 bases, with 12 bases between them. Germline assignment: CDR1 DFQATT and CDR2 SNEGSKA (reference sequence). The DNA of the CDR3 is TGCAGTGCTAGGGTGACTGGGATCTCCTACGAGCAGTACTTC. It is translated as CSARVTGISYEQYF.

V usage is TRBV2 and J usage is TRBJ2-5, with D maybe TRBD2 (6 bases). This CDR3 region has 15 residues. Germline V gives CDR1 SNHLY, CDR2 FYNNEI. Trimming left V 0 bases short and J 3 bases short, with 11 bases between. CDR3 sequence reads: CASSEAGAGKETQYF. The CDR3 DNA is TGTGCCAGCAGTGAAGCTGGGGCGGGGAAAGAGACCCAGTACTTC.

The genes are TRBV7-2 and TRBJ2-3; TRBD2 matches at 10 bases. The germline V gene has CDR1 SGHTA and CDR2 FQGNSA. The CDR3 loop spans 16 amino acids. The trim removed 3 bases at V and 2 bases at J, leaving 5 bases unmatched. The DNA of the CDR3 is TGTGCCAGCAGCTTCACAACTAGCGGGGTCACAGATACGCAGTATTTT. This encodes CASSFTTSGVTDTQYF.

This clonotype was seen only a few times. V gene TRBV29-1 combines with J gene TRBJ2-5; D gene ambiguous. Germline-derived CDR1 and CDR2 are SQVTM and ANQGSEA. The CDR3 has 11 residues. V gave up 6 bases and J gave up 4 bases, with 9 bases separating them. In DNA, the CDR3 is TGCAGCGTAGGCTTTATAGAGACCCAGTACTTC. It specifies CSVGFIETQYF.

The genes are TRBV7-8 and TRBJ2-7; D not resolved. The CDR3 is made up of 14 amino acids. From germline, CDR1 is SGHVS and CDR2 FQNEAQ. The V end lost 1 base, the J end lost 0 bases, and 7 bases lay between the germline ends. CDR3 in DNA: TGTGCCAGCAGCTTAGGTCGGCCCTCCTACGAGCAGTACTTC. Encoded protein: CASSLGRPSYEQYF. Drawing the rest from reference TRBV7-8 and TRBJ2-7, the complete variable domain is GAGVSQSPRYKVAKRGQDVALRCDPISGHVSLFWYQQALGQGPEFLTYFQNEAQLDKSGLPSDRFFAERPEGSVSTLKIQRTQQEDSAVYLCASSLGRPSYEQYFGPGTRLTVT.

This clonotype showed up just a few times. The CDR3 here is CASSQQLRGGDGYTF. DNA for the CDR3: TGTGCCAGCAGCCAACAGTTACGAGGGGGGGATGGCTACACCTTC. The V call is TRBV4-2, the J call TRBJ1-2, with D tentatively TRBD1 (6 bases). Germline CDR1 reads LGHNA; CDR2 reads YNFKEQ. The CDR3 spans 15 residues. V was pared by 2 bases and J by 6 bases, with 16 bases between.

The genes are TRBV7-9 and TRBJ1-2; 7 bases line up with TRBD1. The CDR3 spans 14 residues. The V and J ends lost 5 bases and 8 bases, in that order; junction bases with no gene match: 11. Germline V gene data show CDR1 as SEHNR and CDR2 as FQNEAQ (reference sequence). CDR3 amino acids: CASSVAGTAHGYTF. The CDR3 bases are TGTGCCAGCAGCGTCGCCGGGACAGCCCACGGCTACACCTTC.

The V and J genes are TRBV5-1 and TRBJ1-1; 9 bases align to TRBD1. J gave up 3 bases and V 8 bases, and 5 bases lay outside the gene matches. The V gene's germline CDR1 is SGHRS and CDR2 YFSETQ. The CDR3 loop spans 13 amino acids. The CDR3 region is CASNTGGYTEAFF. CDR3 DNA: TGCGCCAGTAACACAGGGGGCTACACTGAAGCTTTCTTT. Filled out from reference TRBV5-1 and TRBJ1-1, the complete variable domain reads KAGVTQTPRYLIKTRGQQVTLSCSPISGHRSVSWYQQTPGQGLQFLFEYFSETQRNKGNFPGRFSGRQFSNSRSEMNVSTLELGDSALYLCASNTGGYTEAFFGQGTRLTVV.

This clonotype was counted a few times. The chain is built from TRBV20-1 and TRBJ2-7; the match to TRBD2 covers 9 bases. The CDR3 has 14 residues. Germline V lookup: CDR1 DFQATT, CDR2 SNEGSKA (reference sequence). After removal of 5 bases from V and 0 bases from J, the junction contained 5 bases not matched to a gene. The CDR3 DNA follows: TGCAGTGCTTCTCTAGCGGGGTTCTCCTACGAGCAGTACTTC. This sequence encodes CSASLAGFSYEQYF.